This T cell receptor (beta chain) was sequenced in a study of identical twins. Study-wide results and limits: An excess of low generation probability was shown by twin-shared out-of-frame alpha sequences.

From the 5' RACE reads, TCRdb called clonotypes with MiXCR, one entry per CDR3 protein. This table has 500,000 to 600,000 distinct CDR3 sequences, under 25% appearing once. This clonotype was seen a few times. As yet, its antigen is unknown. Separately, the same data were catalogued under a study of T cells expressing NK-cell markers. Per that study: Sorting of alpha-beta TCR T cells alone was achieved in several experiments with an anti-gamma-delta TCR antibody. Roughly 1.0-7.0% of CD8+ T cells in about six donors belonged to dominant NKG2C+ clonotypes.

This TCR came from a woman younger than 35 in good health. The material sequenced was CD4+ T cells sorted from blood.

This chain's CDR3 is CSARAGGSNTEAFF. The CDR3 DNA is TGCAGTGCTAGAGCCGGAGGGTCGAACACTGAAGCTTTCTTT. J is TRBJ1-1 and V is TRBV20-1, with D unresolved. The CDR3 contains 14 residues. Trimming took 1 base from V and 1 from J, leaving 10 bases between them. The germline gives CDR1 DFQATT, CDR2 SNEGSKA (reference sequence).